This T cell receptor (beta chain) stems from a study of response to subunit inactivated influenza vaccine. Study-wide results and caveats: Every seasonal influenza vaccination brings in few new T cells, the authors suggested.

Looked up from germline, CDR1 is SGHRS and CDR2 is YFSETQ. Trimming removed 4 bases at V and 2 bases at J, with 10 bases between. The CDR3 length is 15 residues. TCRdb reprocessed the RT-PCR reads with MiXCR, giving one entry per CDR3 protein. Of 650,000 to 700,000 distinct CDR3 sequences in the sample, around a sixth were seen once. This clonotype was seen a handful of times. The antigen is unknown. This rearrangement joins TRBV5-1 to TRBJ2-6; D perhaps matches TRBD1 (6 bases). The receptor was derived from a man aged 50-60 years who received an inactivated influenza vaccine. The specimen comprised PBMCs from blood, sampled less than 13 days after vaccination. CDR3 nucleotides: TGCGCCAGCAGCCCATGGACAGCTGGGGCCAACGTCCTGACTTTC. This translates into CASSPWTAGANVLTF.